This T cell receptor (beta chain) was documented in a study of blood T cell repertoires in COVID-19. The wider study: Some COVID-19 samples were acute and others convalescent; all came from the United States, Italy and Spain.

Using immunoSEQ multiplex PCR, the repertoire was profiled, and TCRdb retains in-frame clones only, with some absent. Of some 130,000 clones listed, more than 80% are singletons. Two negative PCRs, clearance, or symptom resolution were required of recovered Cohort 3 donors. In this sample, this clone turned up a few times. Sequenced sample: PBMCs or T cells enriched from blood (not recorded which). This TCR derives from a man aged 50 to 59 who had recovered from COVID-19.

The CDR3 sequence is CASSIRLAGLTYEQYF. CDR3 nucleotides: TGTGCCAGTAGTATAAGGCTAGCGGGACTCACCTACGAGCAGTACTTC. The rearrangement links TRBV19 to TRBJ2-7, with 9 positions matching TRBD2. The CDR3 runs to 16 residues. CDR1 is LNHDA and CDR2 is SQIVND in the germline V gene (reference sequence). With V trimmed by 2 bases and J by 2 bases, 7 bases remained unmatched. The full variable domain, completed using reference TRBV19 and TRBJ2-7, is DGGITQSPKYLFRKEGQNVTLSCEQNLNHDAMYWYRQDPGQGLRLIYYSQIVNDFQKGDIAEGYSVSREKKESFPLTVTSAQKNPTAFYLCASSIRLAGLTYEQYFGPGTRLTVT.